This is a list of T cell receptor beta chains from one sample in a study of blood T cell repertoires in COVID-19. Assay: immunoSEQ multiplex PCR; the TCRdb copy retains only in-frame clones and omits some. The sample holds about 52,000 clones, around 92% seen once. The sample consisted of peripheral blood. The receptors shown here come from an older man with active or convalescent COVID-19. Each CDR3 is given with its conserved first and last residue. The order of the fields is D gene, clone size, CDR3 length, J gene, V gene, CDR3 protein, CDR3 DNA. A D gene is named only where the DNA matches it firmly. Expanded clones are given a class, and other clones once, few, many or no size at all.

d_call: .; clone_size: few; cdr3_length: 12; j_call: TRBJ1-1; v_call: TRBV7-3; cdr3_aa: CASSFRATEAFF; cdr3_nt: TGTGCCAGCAGCTTCAGGGCCACTGAAGCTTTCTTT
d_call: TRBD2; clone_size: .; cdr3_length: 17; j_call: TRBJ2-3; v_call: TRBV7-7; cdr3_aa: CASSLGMAGGSTDTQYF; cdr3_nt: TGTGCCAGCAGCTTAGGAATGGCGGGGGGGAGCACAGATACGCAGTATTTT
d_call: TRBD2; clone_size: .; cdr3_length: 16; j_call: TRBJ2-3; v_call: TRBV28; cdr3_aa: CASSAPGLAVTDTQYF; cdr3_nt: TGTGCCAGCAGTGCCCCCGGACTAGCGGTCACAGATACGCAGTATTTT
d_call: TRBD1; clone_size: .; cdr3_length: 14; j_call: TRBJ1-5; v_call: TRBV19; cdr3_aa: CASSTGGNNQPQHF; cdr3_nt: TGTGCCAGTTCGACAGGGGGCAACAATCAGCCCCAGCATTTT
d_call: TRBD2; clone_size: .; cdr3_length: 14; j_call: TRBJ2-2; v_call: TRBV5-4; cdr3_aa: CASSFAGTSGELFF; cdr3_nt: TGTGCCAGCAGCTTCGCCGGGACTAGCGGGGAGCTGTTTTTT
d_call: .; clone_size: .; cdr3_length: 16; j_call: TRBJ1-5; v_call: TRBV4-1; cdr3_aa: CASSQANRASNQPQHF; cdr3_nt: TGCGCCAGCAGCCAAGCTAACAGGGCAAGCAATCAGCCCCAGCATTTT
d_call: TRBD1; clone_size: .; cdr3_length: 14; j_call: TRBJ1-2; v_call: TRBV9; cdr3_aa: CASSRPTGNYGYTF; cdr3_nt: TGTGCCAGCAGCCGCCCGACAGGGAACTATGGCTACACCTTC
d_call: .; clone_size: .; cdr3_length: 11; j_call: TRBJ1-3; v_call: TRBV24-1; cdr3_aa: CATSARDTIYF; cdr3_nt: TGTGCCACCAGTGCTAGAGACACCATATATTTT
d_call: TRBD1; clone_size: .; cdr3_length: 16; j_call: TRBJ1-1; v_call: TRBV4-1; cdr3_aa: CASSPGQGASPNEAFF; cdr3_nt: TGCGCCAGCAGCCCGGGACAGGGGGCCTCCCCGAATGAAGCTTTCTTT
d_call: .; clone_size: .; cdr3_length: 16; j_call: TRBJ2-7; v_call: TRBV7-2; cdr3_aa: CASSPRRSFRDYEQYF; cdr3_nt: TGTGCCAGCAGCCCGAGGCGGTCGTTTCGGGACTACGAGCAGTACTTC
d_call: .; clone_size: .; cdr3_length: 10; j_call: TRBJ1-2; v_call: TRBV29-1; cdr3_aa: CSVEQVGYTF; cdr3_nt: TGCAGCGTTGAACAGGTTGGCTACACCTTC
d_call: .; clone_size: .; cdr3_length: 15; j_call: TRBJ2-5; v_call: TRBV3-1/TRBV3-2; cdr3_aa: CASSQVETAQETQYF; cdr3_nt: TGTGCCAGCAGCCAAGTAGAGACAGCACAAGAGACCCAGTACTTC
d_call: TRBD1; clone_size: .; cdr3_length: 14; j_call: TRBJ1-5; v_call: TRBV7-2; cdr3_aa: CASSSDRNNQPQHF; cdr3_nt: TGTGCCAGCAGCTCGGACAGGAATAATCAGCCCCAGCATTTT
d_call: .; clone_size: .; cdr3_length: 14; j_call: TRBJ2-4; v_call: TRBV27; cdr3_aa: CASSHGRGKNIQYF; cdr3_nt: TGTGCCAGCAGTCATGGACGGGGGAAAAACATTCAGTACTTC
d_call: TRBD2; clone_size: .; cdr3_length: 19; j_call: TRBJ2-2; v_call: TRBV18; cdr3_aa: CASSPPQIGLAGDTGELFF; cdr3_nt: TGTGCCAGCTCACCGCCACAAATCGGACTAGCGGGAGACACCGGGGAGCTGTTTTTT
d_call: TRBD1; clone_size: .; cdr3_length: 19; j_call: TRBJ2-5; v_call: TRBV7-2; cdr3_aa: CASSYAPFGTGGGQETQYF; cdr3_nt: TGTGCCAGCAGTTACGCCCCCTTTGGGACAGGGGGGGGCCAAGAGACCCAGTACTTC
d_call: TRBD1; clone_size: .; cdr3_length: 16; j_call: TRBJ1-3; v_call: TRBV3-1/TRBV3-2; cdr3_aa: CASSQPDRGSGNTIYF; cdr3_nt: TGTGCCAGCAGCCAACCTGACAGGGGGTCTGGAAACACCATATATTTT
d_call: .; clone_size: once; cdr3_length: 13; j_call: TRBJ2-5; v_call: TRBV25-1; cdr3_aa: CASYRLTQETQYF; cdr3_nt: TGTGCCAGCTACAGGCTGACCCAAGAGACCCAGTACTTC
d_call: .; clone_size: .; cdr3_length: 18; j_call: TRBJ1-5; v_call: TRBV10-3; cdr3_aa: CAISKEPGTMVSDQPQHF; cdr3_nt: TGTGCCATCAGTAAGGAACCCGGGACAATGGTTTCGGATCAGCCCCAGCATTTT
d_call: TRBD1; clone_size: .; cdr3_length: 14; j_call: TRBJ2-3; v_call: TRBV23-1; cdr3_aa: CASTEGQGTDTQYF; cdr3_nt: TGCGCCAGCACCGAAGGACAGGGGACAGATACGCAGTATTTT
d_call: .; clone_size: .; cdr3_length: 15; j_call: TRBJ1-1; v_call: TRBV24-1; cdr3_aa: CATSPAGSVLGEAFF; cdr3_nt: TGTGCCACCAGTCCGGCAGGCTCTGTCTTGGGTGAAGCTTTCTTT
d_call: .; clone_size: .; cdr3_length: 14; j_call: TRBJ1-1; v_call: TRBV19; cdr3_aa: CASSIWAPRVRAFF; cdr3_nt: TGTGCCAGTAGTATCTGGGCCCCGAGGGTGAGAGCTTTCTTT
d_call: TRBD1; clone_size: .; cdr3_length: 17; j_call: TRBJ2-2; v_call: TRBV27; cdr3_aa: CASIGTGDYRVTGELFF; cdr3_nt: TGTGCCAGCATAGGGACAGGGGATTATCGGGTCACCGGGGAGCTGTTTTTT
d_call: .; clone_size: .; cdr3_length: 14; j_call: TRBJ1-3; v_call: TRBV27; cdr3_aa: CASSSRAFGNTIYF; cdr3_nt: TGTGCCAGCAGTTCCAGGGCTTTCGGAAACACCATATATTTT
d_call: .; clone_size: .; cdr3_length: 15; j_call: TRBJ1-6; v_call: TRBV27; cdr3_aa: CASSLFPGIGSPLHF; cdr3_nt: TGTGCCAGCAGTTTATTTCCGGGAATTGGATCACCCCTCCACTTT
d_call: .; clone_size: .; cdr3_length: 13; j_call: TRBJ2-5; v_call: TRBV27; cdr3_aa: CASRGTAQETQYF; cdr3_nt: TGTGCCAGCCGCGGGACGGCTCAAGAGACCCAGTACTTC
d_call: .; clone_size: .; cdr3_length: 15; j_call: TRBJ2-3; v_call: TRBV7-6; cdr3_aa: CASSLPGQGADTQYF; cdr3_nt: TGTGCCAGCAGCCTCCCAGGTCAGGGCGCAGATACGCAGTATTTT
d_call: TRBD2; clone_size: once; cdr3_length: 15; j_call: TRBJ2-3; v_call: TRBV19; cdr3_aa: CASSTGTSGTDTQYF; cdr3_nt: TGTGCCAGTAGCACAGGGACTAGCGGGACAGATACGCAGTATTTT
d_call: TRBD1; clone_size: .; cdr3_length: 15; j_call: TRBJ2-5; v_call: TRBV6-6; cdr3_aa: CASSSPQGAQETQYF; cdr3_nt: TGTGCCAGCAGTTCACCACAGGGGGCCCAAGAGACCCAGTACTTC
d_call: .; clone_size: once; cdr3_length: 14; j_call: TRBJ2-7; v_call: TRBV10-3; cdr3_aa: CAISDGSMNYEQYF; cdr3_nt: TGTGCCATCAGTGACGGGTCAATGAACTACGAGCAGTACTTC
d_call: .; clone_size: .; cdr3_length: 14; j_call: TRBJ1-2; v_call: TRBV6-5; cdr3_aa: CASSYLTGNRGYTF; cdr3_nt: TGTGCCAGCAGTTACCTTACAGGGAACCGTGGCTACACCTTC
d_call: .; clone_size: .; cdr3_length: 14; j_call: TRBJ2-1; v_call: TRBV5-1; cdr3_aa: CASKEEGRHNEQFF; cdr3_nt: TGCGCCAGCAAGGAGGAAGGGAGGCACAATGAGCAGTTCTTC
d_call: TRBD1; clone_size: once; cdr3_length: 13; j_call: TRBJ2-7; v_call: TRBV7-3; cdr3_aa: CASSPGTVNEQYF; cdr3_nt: TGTGCCAGCAGCCCGGGGACAGTCAACGAGCAGTACTTC
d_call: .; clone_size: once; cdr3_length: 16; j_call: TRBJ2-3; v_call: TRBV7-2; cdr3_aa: CASSPTGSRVTDTQYF; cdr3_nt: TGTGCCAGCAGCCCGACAGGATCCCGAGTCACAGATACGCAGTATTTT
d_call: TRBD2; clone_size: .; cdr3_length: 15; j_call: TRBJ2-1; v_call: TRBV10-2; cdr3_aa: CASRVAGSSYNEQFF; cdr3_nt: TGCGCCAGCAGGGTAGCGGGGAGCTCCTACAATGAGCAGTTCTTC
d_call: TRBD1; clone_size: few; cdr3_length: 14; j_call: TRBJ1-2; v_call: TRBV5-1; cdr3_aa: CASSQGQGFYGYTF; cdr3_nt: TGCGCCAGCAGCCAGGGACAGGGGTTCTATGGCTACACCTTC
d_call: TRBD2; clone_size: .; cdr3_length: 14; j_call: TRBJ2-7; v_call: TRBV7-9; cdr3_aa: CASSPSGGFYEQYF; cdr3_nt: TGTGCCAGCAGCCCTAGCGGGGGGTTCTACGAGCAGTACTTC
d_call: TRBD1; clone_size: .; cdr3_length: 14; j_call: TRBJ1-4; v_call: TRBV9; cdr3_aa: CASSVQGGQEKLFF; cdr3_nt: TGTGCCAGCAGCGTTCAGGGGGGACAGGAAAAACTGTTTTTT